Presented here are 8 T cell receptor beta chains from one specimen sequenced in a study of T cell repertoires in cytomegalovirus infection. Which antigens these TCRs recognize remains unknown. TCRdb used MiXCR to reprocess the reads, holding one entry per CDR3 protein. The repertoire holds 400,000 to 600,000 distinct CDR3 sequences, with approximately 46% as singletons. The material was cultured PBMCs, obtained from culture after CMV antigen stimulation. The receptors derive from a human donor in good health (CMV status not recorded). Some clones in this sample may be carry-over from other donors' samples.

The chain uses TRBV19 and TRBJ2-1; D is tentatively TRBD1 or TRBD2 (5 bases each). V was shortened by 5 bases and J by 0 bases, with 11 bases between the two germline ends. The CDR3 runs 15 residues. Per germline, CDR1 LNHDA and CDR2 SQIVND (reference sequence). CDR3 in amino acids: CASSEEGSSYNEQFF. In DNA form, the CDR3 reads TGTGCCAGTAGTGAAGAGGGGAGCTCCTACAATGAGCAGTTCTTC.

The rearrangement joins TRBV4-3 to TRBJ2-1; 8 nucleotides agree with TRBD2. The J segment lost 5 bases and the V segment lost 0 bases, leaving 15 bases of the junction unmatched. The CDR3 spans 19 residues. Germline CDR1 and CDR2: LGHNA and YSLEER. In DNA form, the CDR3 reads TGCGCCAGCAGCCAAGATAGTTCCCTTGGCGGGAGGTGGGACAATGAGCAGTTCTTC. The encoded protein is CASSQDSSLGGRWDNEQFF.

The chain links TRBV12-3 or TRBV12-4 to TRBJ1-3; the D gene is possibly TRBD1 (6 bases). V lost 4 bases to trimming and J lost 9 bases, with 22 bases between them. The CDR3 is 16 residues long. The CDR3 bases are TGTGCCAGCAGTTCCGTTTACAGGGCACTCTCTGGCACCATATATTTT. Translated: CASSSVYRALSGTIYF.

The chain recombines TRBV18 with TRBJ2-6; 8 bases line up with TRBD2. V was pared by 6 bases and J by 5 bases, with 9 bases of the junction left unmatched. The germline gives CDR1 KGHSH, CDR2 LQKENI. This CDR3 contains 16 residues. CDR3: CASSPRGDARANVLTF. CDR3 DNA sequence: TGTGCCAGCTCTCCGCGGGGGGATGCTCGGGCCAACGTCCTGACTTTC.

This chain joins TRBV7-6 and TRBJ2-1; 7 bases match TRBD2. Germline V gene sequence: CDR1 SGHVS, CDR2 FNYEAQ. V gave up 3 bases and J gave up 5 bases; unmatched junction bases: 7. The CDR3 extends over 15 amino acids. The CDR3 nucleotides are TGTGCCAGCAGCTTGGGACTATCGAACAACAATGAGCAGTTCTTC. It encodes CASSLGLSNNNEQFF. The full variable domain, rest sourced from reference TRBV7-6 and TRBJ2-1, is GAGVSQSPRYKVTKRGQDVALRCDPISGHVSLYWYRQALGQGPEFLTYFNYEAQQDKSGLPNDRFSAERPEGSISTLTIQRTEQRDSAMYRCASSLGLSNNNEQFFGPGTRLTVL.

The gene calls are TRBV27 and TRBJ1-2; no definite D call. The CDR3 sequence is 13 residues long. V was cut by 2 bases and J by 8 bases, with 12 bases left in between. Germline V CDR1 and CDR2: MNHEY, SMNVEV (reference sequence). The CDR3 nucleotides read TGTGCCAGCAGTTTAGTGCCCGTGGGCGGCTACACCTTC. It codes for CASSLVPVGGYTF.

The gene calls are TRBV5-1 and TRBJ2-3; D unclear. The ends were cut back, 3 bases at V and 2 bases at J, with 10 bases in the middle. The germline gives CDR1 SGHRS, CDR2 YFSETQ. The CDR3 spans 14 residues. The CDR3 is CASSSTMATDTQYF. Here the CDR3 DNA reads TGCGCCAGCAGCTCGACGATGGCCACAGATACGCAGTATTTT.

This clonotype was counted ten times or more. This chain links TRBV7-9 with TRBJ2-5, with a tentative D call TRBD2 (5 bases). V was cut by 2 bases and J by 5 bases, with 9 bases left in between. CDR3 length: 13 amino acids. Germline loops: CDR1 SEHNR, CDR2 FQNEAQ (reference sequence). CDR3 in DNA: TGTGCCAGCAGCTTATGGCGGAGGGAGACCCAGTACTTC. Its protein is CASSLWRRETQYF. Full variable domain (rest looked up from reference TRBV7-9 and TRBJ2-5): DTGVSQNPRHKITKRGQNVTFRCDPISEHNRLYWYRQTLGQGPEFLTYFQNEAQLEKSRLLSDRFSAERPKGSFSTLEIQRTEQGDSAMYLCASSLWRRETQYFGPGTRLLVL.